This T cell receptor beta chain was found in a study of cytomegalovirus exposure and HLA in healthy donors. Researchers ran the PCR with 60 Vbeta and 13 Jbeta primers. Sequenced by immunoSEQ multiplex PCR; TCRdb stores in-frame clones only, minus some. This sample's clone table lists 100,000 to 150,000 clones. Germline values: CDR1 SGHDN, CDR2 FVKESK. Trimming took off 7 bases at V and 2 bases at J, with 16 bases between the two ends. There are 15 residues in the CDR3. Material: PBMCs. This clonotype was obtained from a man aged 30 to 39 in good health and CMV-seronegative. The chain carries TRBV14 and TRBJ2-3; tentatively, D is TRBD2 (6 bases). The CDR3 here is CASNRLGDDTDTQYF. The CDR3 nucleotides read TGTGCCAGCAACCGACTAGGGGACGACACAGATACGCAGTATTTT.